This T cell receptor beta chain stems from a study of shared clonotypes between healthy human individuals. Study-wide background: Donors consisted of a couple of women and a few men between 18 and 49. Study observations and caveats: Generation probability values for non-shared clonotypes were lower than those for clonotypes shared by all four donors.

Each replicate PCR on the sorted subsets used approximately 180 ng DNA (around 31,000 T cell genomes). Libraries were prepared by immunoSEQ multiplex PCR; TCRdb keeps only in-frame clonotypes and omits some of them. The sample has about 2 million clones; about 95% are singletons. CD45RO-negative, CCR7-selected cells formed the naive CD8 fraction, which excluded terminally differentiated effector memory CD45RA+ cells. All of the donors resided in Nashville, Tennessee, and each was a Caucasian adult. Remarks on this clone: Its target is unknown.

Trimming removed 0 bases from V and 3 bases from J, with 9 bases in between. Per the germline V gene, CDR1 is SNHLY and CDR2 is FYNNEI. The CDR3 consists of 14 residues. This chain connects TRBV2 to TRBJ2-7, with D possibly TRBD2 on 5 matching bases. Source material: naive CD8+ T cells sorted from blood. The sequence was obtained from a man between 18 and 29 years old in good health. The DNA for the CDR3 is TGTGCCAGCAGTGAAGCGCGGGCTGACTACGAGCAGTACTTC. It translates to CASSEARADYEQYF.